Each of the 30 T cell receptor beta chains below was sequenced from the same sample in a study of blood T cell repertoires in COVID-19. The repertoire was sequenced with immunoSEQ multiplex PCR; TCRdb's copy has only in-frame clones and lacks some. The sample carries roughly 390,000 clones, about 85% recorded once. Source material: peripheral blood. Receptor source: a woman between 18 and 30 years old with acute or convalescent COVID-19.

The rearrangement uses TRBV6-4 and TRBJ1-6, with no clear D. CDR3 length: 14 residues. The germline V gene has CDR1 MRHNA and CDR2 SNTAGT. V was clipped by 4 bases and J by 0 bases, with 4 bases between them. This CDR3 is CASSAVSYNSPLHF. DNA for the CDR3: TGTGCCAGCAGTGCGGTCTCCTATAATTCACCCCTCCACTTT.

V gene TRBV6-4 combines with J gene TRBJ1-1; 8 nucleotides align to TRBD1. Germline CDR1 MRHNA, CDR2 SNTAGT. The J segment lost 3 bases and the V segment lost 6 bases, leaving 3 bases of the junction unmatched. The CDR3 has 13 residues. The CDR3: CASRETGDTEAFF. CDR3 nucleotide sequence: TGTGCCAGCAGGGAGACAGGGGACACTGAAGCTTTCTTT.

Only one count was recorded for this clone. The genes are TRBV24-1 and TRBJ2-3, with D possibly matching TRBD1 (6 bases). Germline values: CDR1 KGHDR, CDR2 SFDVKD. The CDR3 spans 12 residues. V was shortened by 9 bases and J by 4 bases, with 10 bases between the two germline ends. CDR3 loop: CATASGADTQYF. CDR3 in DNA: TGTGCCACCGCCTCAGGGGCAGATACGCAGTATTTT.

The CDR3 is CAISGQSNTGELFF. In DNA form, the CDR3 reads TGTGCCATCAGTGGGCAGTCTAACACCGGGGAGCTGTTTTTT. V gene TRBV10-3 combines with J gene TRBJ2-2; D unresolved. This CDR3 is built from 14 residues. CDR1 and CDR2 (germline): ENHRY, SYGVKD. Deletions cut 4 bases from V and 2 bases from J, with 8 bases between.

The genes are TRBV21-1 and TRBJ1-3; the table's TRBD1 call for D was not verified on the DNA. TRBV21-1 is a listed pseudogene. This CDR3 is built from 18 residues. The CDR3 nucleotides are TGTGCCAGCAGCAAAGCGCCGTGGGGACACAACTCTGGAAACACCATATATTTT. This encodes CASSKAPWGHNSGNTIYF.

V usage is TRBV4-2 and J usage is TRBJ1-2; 8 bases line up with TRBD1. Unmatched junction bases numbered 5, after V lost 2 bases and J lost 3 bases. The CDR3 sequence is 15 residues long. Germline values: CDR1 LGHNA, CDR2 YNFKEQ. The CDR3 spells CASSQMTGDYYGYTF. The CDR3 nucleotides read TGTGCCAGCAGCCAAATGACAGGGGACTACTATGGCTACACCTTC.

V gene TRBV9 combines with J gene TRBJ1-2, with D maybe TRBD1 (6 bases). The CDR3 runs 13 residues. In germline, CDR1 is SGDLS, CDR2 YYNGEE. V lost 7 bases to trimming and J lost 8 bases, with 18 bases between them. The CDR3 DNA reads as TGTGCCAGCGGAAAGGGGGGGATGCAAGGCTACACCTTC. Amino acid sequence: CASGKGGMQGYTF.

The rearrangement uses TRBV19 and TRBJ1-6, with no clear D. The CDR3 has 16 amino acids. The V gene's germline CDR1 is LNHDA and CDR2 SQIVND (reference sequence). The V and J ends lost 3 bases and 5 bases respectively, with 14 bases between them. The CDR3 sequence: CASSMSGWPNNSPLHF. Written as DNA, the CDR3 is TGTGCCAGTAGTATGTCGGGGTGGCCCAATAATTCACCCCTCCACTTT.

This chain uses TRBV9 with TRBJ2-1; TRBD2 matches at 14 bases. V trimming: 4 bases; J trimming: 9 bases; junction bases outside the gene matches: 9. Looked up from germline, CDR1 is SGDLS and CDR2 is YYNGEE. The CDR3 length is 16 residues. CDR3 residues: CASSPWTSGGWGEQFF. CDR3 DNA sequence: TGTGCCAGCAGCCCATGGACTAGCGGGGGGTGGGGTGAGCAGTTCTTC.

The gene calls are TRBV7-2 and TRBJ1-2, with D unclear. V lost 3 bases, J lost 2 bases, and 13 bases lay in between. The CDR3 sequence is 15 residues long. From germline, CDR1 is SGHTA and CDR2 FQGNSA. Here the CDR3 DNA reads TGTGCCAGCAGCTTGAGGGCCTCGCGCAACTATGGCTACACCTTC. This codes for CASSLRASRNYGYTF.

The chain employs TRBV5-1 and TRBJ2-3, with TRBD2 matching over 12 bases. Germline CDR1 and CDR2: SGHRS and YFSETQ. The CDR3 consists of 16 residues. Trimming took 4 bases from V and 2 from J; bases not matched to a gene: 5. This CDR3 reads CASSVLAGGDTDTQYF. The CDR3 nucleotides read TGCGCCAGCAGCGTGCTAGCGGGGGGGGACACAGATACGCAGTATTTT.

The chain links TRBV10-1 to TRBJ2-1; 9 nucleotides match TRBD2. This CDR3 has 16 amino acids. Germline trimming cut 8 bases from V and 5 bases from J; bases unmatched to any gene: 13. Germline-derived CDR1 and CDR2 are WNHNN and SYGVQD (reference sequence). CDR3 amino acids: CASPRLAADSDNEQFF. CDR3 nucleotides: TGCGCCAGCCCCCGACTAGCGGCGGATAGTGACAATGAGCAGTTCTTC.

In DNA, the CDR3 is TGCAGCGTTGAACTACCAGGGGGCGACTATGGCTACACCTTC. This gives the protein CSVELPGGDYGYTF. J is TRBJ1-2 and V is TRBV29-1; 8 bases map to TRBD1. V shed 2 bases, J shed 3 bases, and the junction held 5 bases outside the gene matches. CDR1 is SQVTM, CDR2 ANQGSEA, per germline. The CDR3 is 14 residues long.

The genes are TRBV9 and TRBJ2-3, with 9 bases lining up with TRBD1. The CDR3 is 16 residues long. Germline lookup yields CDR1 SGDLS and CDR2 YYNGEE. J lost 1 base, V lost 4 bases, and 7 bases had no gene match. The CDR3 region is CASSQTGDRGTDTQYF. The DNA for the CDR3 is TGTGCCAGCAGCCAGACGGGGGACAGGGGCACAGATACGCAGTATTTT.

This clone was picked up one time. The genes are TRBV19 and TRBJ1-2; D is uncertain. This CDR3 region has 14 residues. Trimming took off 1 base at V and 5 bases at J, with 11 bases between the two ends. Germline loops: CDR1 LNHDA, CDR2 SQIVND (reference sequence). CDR3 nucleotides: TGTGCCAGTAGTATAGGATTGGGCCGGTATGGCTACACCTTC. Its translation: CASSIGLGRYGYTF.

The chain couples TRBV6-5 to TRBJ1-4; D call uncertain. With 7 bases removed from V and 3 bases from J, the gap between germline ends came to 12 bases. From germline, CDR1 is MNHEY and CDR2 SVGAGI. The CDR3 loop spans 14 amino acids. As DNA, the CDR3 is TGTGCCAGCAAAGGAGCCGTGGCTAATGAAAAACTGTTTTTT. It specifies CASKGAVANEKLFF.

This rearrangement joins TRBV9 to TRBJ1-2, with 9 bases that match TRBD1. After removal of 3 bases from V and 8 bases from J, the junction contained 8 bases not matched to a gene. The V gene's germline CDR1 is SGDLS and CDR2 YYNGEE. The CDR3 loop spans 14 amino acids. In nucleotides, the CDR3 is TGTGCCAGCAGCGCTTCCGGGACAGGGAGAGGCTACACCTTC. Translated, it gives CASSASGTGRGYTF.

The V and J genes are TRBV6-5 and TRBJ1-2; 8 bases fit TRBD1. CDR3 length: 14 residues. Trimming took 6 bases from V and 7 from J; bases not matched to a gene: 10. The germline gives CDR1 MNHEY, CDR2 SVGAGI. The CDR3 loop reads CASRSPGQGRGYTF. The CDR3 DNA reads as TGTGCCAGCAGGTCCCCCGGACAGGGCCGTGGCTACACCTTC.

The rearrangement links TRBV7-9 to TRBJ1-3; no definite D call. Trimming removed 5 bases at V and 0 bases at J, with 11 bases between. Germline CDR1 reads SEHNR; CDR2 reads FQNEAQ (reference sequence). The CDR3 totals 15 residues. The CDR3 nucleotides read TGTGCCAGCAGCGTAACAGCTTTCTCTGGAAACACCATATATTTT. This codes for CASSVTAFSGNTIYF.

The chain carries TRBV6-2 or TRBV6-3 and TRBJ2-2; weak D call: TRBD2 (6 bases). V lost 0 bases to trimming and J lost 5 bases, with 25 bases between them. The CDR3 totals 20 residues. The germline gives CDR1 MNHEY, CDR2 SVGEGT. The CDR3 protein is CASSYSKAREAYLGTGELFF. CDR3 sequence (DNA): TGTGCCAGCAGTTACTCGAAAGCCAGGGAGGCTTATTTAGGAACCGGGGAGCTGTTTTTT.

This chain links TRBV3-1 (or the pseudogene TRBV3-2) with TRBJ2-7; 10 positions agree with TRBD2. This CDR3 contains 15 residues. Germline lookup yields CDR1 LGHDT and CDR2 YNNKEL (reference sequence). Trimming removed 5 bases from V and 4 bases from J; junction bases left unmatched: 8. The CDR3 DNA follows: TGTGCCAGCAGCTTAGGCGGGACTAGCGCTTACGAGCAGTACTTC. Amino acids: CASSLGGTSAYEQYF.

This clone was seen a single time. V usage is TRBV10-3 and J usage is TRBJ2-1; 14 bases align to TRBD2. This CDR3 comprises 16 residues. V shed 5 bases, J shed 9 bases, and the junction held 9 bases outside the gene matches. CDR1 is ENHRY and CDR2 is SYGVKD in the germline V gene. The chain's CDR3 is CAISMGLAGEYGEQFF. The CDR3 DNA follows: TGTGCCATCAGTATGGGACTAGCGGGAGAGTACGGTGAGCAGTTCTTC.

This sequence joins TRBV27 and TRBJ1-3; D gene ambiguous. Germline V gene sequence: CDR1 MNHEY, CDR2 SMNVEV (reference sequence). V was cut by 10 bases and J by 3 bases, with 7 bases left in between. This CDR3 comprises 11 residues. As DNA, the CDR3 is TGTGCCACCCAAATTGGAAACACCATATATTTT. It specifies CATQIGNTIYF.

Comments on this clone: The sample contains more than one DNA sequence encoding this CDR3. V is TRBV2 and J is TRBJ1-1; possible D gene TRBD1, 6 bases. In germline, CDR1 is SNHLY, CDR2 FYNNEI. Trimming stripped 6 bases from V and 0 bases from J, with 11 bases between. CDR3 size: 14 residues. Here the CDR3 reads CASSAQGMNTEAFF. CDR3 DNA: TGTGCCAGCAGCGCACAGGGCATGAACACTGAAGCTTTCTTT. The variable domain in full, completed from reference TRBV2 and TRBJ1-1, reads EPEVTQTPSHQVTQMGQEVILRCVPISNHLYFYWYRQILGQKVEFLVSFYNNEISEKSEIFDDQFSVERPDGSNFTLKIRSTKLEDSAMYFCASSAQGMNTEAFFGQGTRLTVV.

This chain joins TRBV7-9 and TRBJ1-5, with TRBD1 matching over 7 bases. Germline-derived CDR1 and CDR2 are SEHNR and FQNEAQ (reference sequence). V lost 6 bases to trimming and J lost 7 bases; unmatched junction nucleotides: 12. The CDR3 is made up of 15 amino acids. The CDR3 reads CASSWGLGRGQPQHF. The CDR3 region has the DNA TGTGCCAGCAGTTGGGGCTTGGGCAGGGGGCAGCCCCAGCATTTT.

This clone is a singleton in its sample. V usage is TRBV19 and J usage is TRBJ1-1; a possible D gene is TRBD1 (6 bases). This CDR3 contains 13 residues. Germline CDR1 LNHDA, CDR2 SQIVND (reference sequence). The V end was cut by 9 bases, the J end by 5 bases, with 16 bases between. The CDR3: CASSNGGRTEAFF. CDR3 bases: TGTGCCAGCTCGAACGGGGGGCGGACTGAAGCTTTCTTT.

The chain is built from TRBV5-1 and TRBJ2-4; the D gene is possibly TRBD2 (6 bases). Trimming removed 4 bases at V and 1 base at J, with 15 bases between. The CDR3 is 16 amino acids. Germline CDR1 and CDR2: SGHRS and YFSETQ. The CDR3 region is CASSTEGTLAKNIQYF. The DNA of the CDR3 is TGCGCCAGCAGCACCGAAGGGACTCTCGCCAAAAACATTCAGTACTTC. The full variable domain, in which reference TRBV5-1 and TRBJ2-4 provide the parts outside the CDR3, is KAGVTQTPRYLIKTRGQQVTLSCSPISGHRSVSWYQQTPGQGLQFLFEYFSETQRNKGNFPGRFSGRQFSNSRSEMNVSTLELGDSALYLCASSTEGTLAKNIQYFGAGTRLSVL.

The CDR3 DNA follows: TGCAGCGTTGTCGGGGGGTTTGAGTTAACTACGGAAGGCTACACCTTC. Translation: CSVVGGFELTTEGYTF. The chain links TRBV29-1 to TRBJ1-2; the D gene is possibly TRBD1 (5 bases). Per germline, CDR1 SQVTM and CDR2 ANQGSEA. The CDR3 consists of 16 residues. Trimming removed 4 bases from V and 8 bases from J, with 26 bases in between.

This clone was observed once. The CDR3 bases are TGTGCCAGCAATAACCGGGACAGGGGATACGAGCAGTACTTC. Protein: CASNNRDRGYEQYF. The chain links TRBV28 to TRBJ2-7; TRBD1 agrees at 10 bases. J was trimmed by 4 bases and V by 7 bases; bases with no gene match: 7. CDR1 is MDHEN, CDR2 SYDVKM, per germline. CDR3 length equals 14 residues.

V usage is TRBV18 and J usage is TRBJ1-6; D is undetermined. This CDR3 region has 13 residues. V dropped 5 bases and J dropped 3 bases, with 5 bases sitting between them. Germline-derived CDR1 and CDR2 are KGHSH and LQKENI. The CDR3 region is CASSENYNSPLHF. The CDR3 DNA reads TGTGCCAGCTCAGAGAACTATAATTCACCCCTCCACTTT.